These 16 T cell receptor beta chains came from one sample sequenced in a study of T cell responses to AZD1222 COVID-19 vaccine. Here immunoSEQ multiplex PCR was the method, and the copy in TCRdb shows in-frame clones only, minus some. Here the sample spans fewer than 110,000 clones, 89% being singletons. The source material was peripheral blood, sampled on day 0 of AZD1222 vaccination. These receptors were obtained from an adult in good health.

The chain is built from TRBV7-3 and TRBJ2-2; possible D gene TRBD1, 6 bases. V shed 8 bases and J shed 2 bases, with 9 bases lying between them. The CDR3 totals 13 residues. Germline V gene sequence: CDR1 SGHTA, CDR2 FQGTGA. As DNA, the CDR3 is TGTGCCAGCGGTGGGACAAACACCGGGGAGCTGTTTTTT. Amino acid sequence: CASGGTNTGELFF.

The genes are TRBV27 and TRBJ2-3; D is unclear. V dropped 5 bases and J dropped 1 base, with 25 bases sitting between them. The CDR3 totals 19 residues. The germline CDR1 and CDR2 sequences are MNHEY and SMNVEV (reference sequence). The chain's CDR3 is CASSLLGYRLGGRTDTQYF. The CDR3 bases are TGTGCCAGCAGTCTTTTGGGATACCGCCTTGGCGGCCGCACAGATACGCAGTATTTT.

The CDR3 is CASSPGTYGYTF. The CDR3 bases are TGTGCCAGCAGTCCCGGGACCTATGGCTACACCTTC. The rearrangement links TRBV6-5 to TRBJ1-2; the D gene is possibly TRBD1 (5 bases). Per the germline V gene, CDR1 is MNHEY and CDR2 is SVGAGI. V was cut by 5 bases and J by 4 bases, with 8 bases left in between. The CDR3 extends over 12 amino acids.

The CDR3, as DNA: TGTGCCAGCTTGAGACTAGCGGCATACAATGAGCAGTTCTTC. Its protein is CASLRLAAYNEQFF. The rearrangement uses TRBV18 and TRBJ2-1, with 9 bases identical to TRBD2. V lost 7 bases and J lost 4; bases outside the gene matches: 5. The V gene's germline CDR1 is KGHSH and CDR2 LQKENI. The CDR3 totals 14 residues. Looking up the rest from reference TRBV18 and TRBJ2-1 gives the full variable domain: NAGVMQNPRHLVRRRGQEARLRCSPMKGHSHVYWYRQLPEEGLKFMVYLQKENIIDESGMPKERFSAEFPKEGPSILRIQQVVRGDSAAYFCASLRLAAYNEQFFGPGTRLTVL.

The J gene is TRBJ1-2, the V gene TRBV19, with TRBD1 matching over 7 bases. V lost 8 bases, J lost 5 bases, and 14 bases stayed unmatched. The germline CDR1 and CDR2 sequences are LNHDA and SQIVND (reference sequence). The CDR3 has 15 amino acids. The CDR3 sequence: CASAVRGGDSYGYTF. The CDR3 region has the DNA TGTGCCAGTGCTGTACGAGGGGGCGATAGTTATGGCTACACCTTC.

In this sample, this clone turned up a few times. V and J are TRBV5-5 and TRBJ2-1; no clear D gene. Germline V lookup: CDR1 SGHKS, CDR2 YYEKEE (reference sequence). Trimming shortened V by 1 base and J by 5 bases, and 10 bases separated the two germline ends. The CDR3 has 14 residues. CDR3 loop: CASSLYPRDNEQFF. DNA for the CDR3: TGTGCCAGCAGCTTGTACCCCCGGGACAATGAGCAGTTCTTC.

The rearrangement joins TRBV25-1 to TRBJ2-3, with TRBD2 matching 10 bases. Germline V CDR1 and CDR2: MGHDK, SYGVNS. The V segment lost 4 bases and the J segment 1 base; nucleotides outside the gene matches: 8. This CDR3 spans 17 amino acids. The CDR3 DNA follows: TGTGCCAGCAGTGCAGAACTCGGACTAGCGGGCACAGATACGCAGTATTTT. Translation: CASSAELGLAGTDTQYF. The full variable domain, its missing parts supplied by reference TRBV25-1 and TRBJ2-3, is EADIYQTPRYLVIGTGKKITLECSQTMGHDKMYWYQQDPGMELHLIHYSYGVNSTEKGDLSSESTVSRIRTEHFPLTLESARPSHTSQYLCASSAELGLAGTDTQYFGPGTRLTVL.

The V call is TRBV28, the J call TRBJ2-7; 9 nucleotides agree with TRBD1. The V gene end was trimmed by 6 bases and the J gene end by 3 bases; junction bases not matched to a gene: 12. CDR1 and CDR2 from the germline V gene are MDHEN and SYDVKM. CDR3 size: 16 residues. Here the CDR3 DNA reads TGTGCCAGCAGCCCCGGGACAGGGAACAAGCGCTACGAGCAGTACTTC. The encoded protein is CASSPGTGNKRYEQYF.

The CDR3 sequence is CASRTGNGNTEAFF. DNA for the CDR3: TGTGCCAGCAGAACAGGGAATGGGAACACTGAAGCTTTCTTT. This chain connects TRBV9 to TRBJ1-1; the D gene is possibly TRBD1 (6 bases). The CDR3 length is 14 residues. Germline lookup yields CDR1 SGDLS and CDR2 YYNGEE. V was trimmed by 5 bases and J by 1 base, leaving 12 bases between them.

The chain links TRBV28 to TRBJ1-6, with 7 bases matching TRBD1. This CDR3 comprises 16 residues. In germline, CDR1 is MDHEN, CDR2 SYDVKM. V dropped 2 bases and J dropped 9; count of bases not matched to a gene: 10. CDR3 protein: CASSLSPGGSRSPLHF. The CDR3 DNA sequence: TGTGCCAGCAGTTTAAGTCCAGGGGGTTCTCGTTCACCCCTCCACTTT.

The chain has TRBV10-3 and TRBJ1-6, with D tentatively TRBD1 (5 bases). This CDR3 is 14 amino acids long. Trimming took off 11 bases at V and 5 bases at J, with 16 bases between the two ends. Germline CDR1 ENHRY, CDR2 SYGVKD. CDR3 coding DNA: TGTGCCTCACGACAGTTTGGGGATAATTCACCCCTCCACTTT. Amino acids: CASRQFGDNSPLHF.

The chain uses TRBV19 and TRBJ2-7; D is perhaps TRBD1 or TRBD2 (6 bases each). This CDR3 has 15 amino acids. Germline assignment: CDR1 LNHDA and CDR2 SQIVND (reference sequence). Trimming removed 3 bases at V and 2 bases at J, with 14 bases between. CDR3 sequence: CASSIWRDKAYEQYF. In DNA, the CDR3 is TGTGCCAGTAGTATTTGGCGGGACAAGGCCTACGAGCAGTACTTC.

The gene calls are TRBV29-1 and TRBJ2-2, with D possibly matching TRBD1 (6 bases). The CDR3 is made up of 13 amino acids. The V gene's germline CDR1 is SQVTM and CDR2 ANQGSEA. Trimming shortened V by 7 bases and J by 7 bases, and 16 bases separated the two germline ends. CDR3 bases: TGCAGCGGCCGCAGGGGAATAGGCGGGGAGCTGTTTTTT. Translating gives CSGRRGIGGELFF.

The CDR3 reads CASSPSVGSVNEKLFF. Written as DNA, the CDR3 is TGTGCCAGCTCACCTTCGGTCGGGAGTGTTAATGAAAAACTGTTTTTT. The chain carries TRBV18 and TRBJ1-4; D gene unclear. Germline lookup yields CDR1 KGHSH and CDR2 LQKENI. V lost 3 bases and J 4 bases, leaving 15 bases between the germline ends. The CDR3 spans 16 residues.

For the CDR3, the DNA is TGTGCCAGCAGCCTCCCCGGGACTAGCGGGAGTGGGCGTACGCAGTATTTT. It translates to CASSLPGTSGSGRTQYF. This chain connects TRBV7-2 to TRBJ2-3; TRBD2 matches at 14 bases. Trimming took 5 bases from V and 8 from J; bases not matched to a gene: 12. The CDR3 has 17 residues. Per the germline V gene, CDR1 is SGHTA and CDR2 is FQGNSA.

This clone has a handful of counts. The genes are TRBV18 and TRBJ1-5; D perhaps matches TRBD1 (5 bases). V was shortened by 2 bases and J by 3 bases, with 8 bases between the two germline ends. Germline assignment: CDR1 KGHSH and CDR2 LQKENI. The CDR3 has 14 amino acids. CDR3 DNA: TGTGCCAGCTCACCAAGGGGATTCAATCAGCCCCAGCATTTT. This encodes CASSPRGFNQPQHF.